The rows below give T cell receptor beta chains drawn from one sample of a study of cytomegalovirus exposure and HLA in healthy donors. Some clones are missing from TCRdb's copy, which holds only in-frame ones; the method was immunoSEQ multiplex PCR. Among approximately 140,000 clones listed, around 86% were seen once. The sample taken for sequencing was PBMCs. All receptors derive from a young man in good health and CMV-seronegative. The CDR3 runs from the conserved cysteine through the conserved F or W. D genes are given only for firm matches. Clone size is shown for a subset of rows, as once, few, many or a class of expanded clone.

CDR3,DNA,V,size,J,D
CASAGGGNTGELFF,TGTGCCAGCGCCGGGGGGGGAAACACCGGGGAGCTGTTTTTT,TRBV2,-,TRBJ2-2,TRBD2
CASSPPGEAPLHF,TGTGCCAGCAGTCCCCCGGGGGAAGCACCCCTCCACTTT,TRBV28,once,TRBJ1-6,-
CASSVLGTGQPYEQYF,TGTGCCAGCAGTGTCCTAGGTACGGGACAGCCCTACGAGCAGTACTTC,TRBV25-1,once,TRBJ2-7,TRBD1
CASSLRREPYEQYF,TGTGCCAGCAGCTTAAGGAGAGAACCCTACGAGCAGTACTTC,TRBV11-2,-,TRBJ2-7,-
CAWSWPGSTDTQYF,TGTGCCTGGAGTTGGCCAGGGAGCACAGATACGCAGTATTTT,TRBV30,once,TRBJ2-3,-
CASSSIAGVLNEQFF,TGTGCCAGCAGCTCAATAGCGGGGGTGTTGAATGAGCAGTTCTTC,TRBV11-2,-,TRBJ2-1,TRBD2
CASSLETGSRETQYF,TGTGCCAGCAGCTTAGAGACCGGGAGCAGGGAGACCCAGTACTTC,TRBV7-8,few,TRBJ2-5,-
CASSISGSSGNTIYF,TGTGCCAGCAGCATATCAGGCAGCTCTGGAAACACCATATATTTT,TRBV7-9,-,TRBJ1-3,-
CAWMGTVYEQYF,TGTGCCTGGATGGGTACAGTTTACGAGCAGTACTTC,TRBV30,-,TRBJ2-7,-
CASSTLQGARDSPLHF,TGTGCCAGTAGTACCCTACAGGGGGCCCGAGATTCACCCCTCCACTTT,TRBV19,-,TRBJ1-6,TRBD1
CASSIGGSNYGYTF,TGTGCCAGTAGTATTGGAGGATCTAACTATGGCTACACCTTC,TRBV19,-,TRBJ1-2,-
CASGLLAGATGELFF,TGTGCTAGTGGCCTACTAGCGGGGGCCACCGGGGAGCTGTTTTTT,TRBV12-5,-,TRBJ2-2,TRBD2
CASSSPGGTAYNEQFF,TGTGCCAGCAGCTCCCCTGGGGGGACAGCCTACAATGAGCAGTTCTTC,TRBV7-8,-,TRBJ2-1,-
CASSLYPRTASSYEQYF,TGTGCCAGCAGTTTATATCCTAGGACAGCCAGCTCCTACGAGCAGTACTTC,TRBV28,-,TRBJ2-7,-
CASTEGTGVLYEQYF,TGTGCCAGCACGGAAGGGACAGGGGTTCTCTACGAGCAGTACTTC,TRBV6-1,-,TRBJ2-7,TRBD1
CASSFHPLDNEQFF,TGTGCCAGCAGCTTCCATCCCTTAGACAATGAGCAGTTCTTC,TRBV4-2,-,TRBJ2-1,-
CASSSQLTRPGETQYF,TGTGCCAGCAGTTCCCAACTGACTCGGCCGGGGGAGACCCAGTACTTC,TRBV25-1,-,TRBJ2-5,-
CASSGTGTKLNEQFF,TGTGCCAGCAGCGGAACCGGGACTAAACTCAATGAGCAGTTCTTC,TRBV9,-,TRBJ2-1,TRBD2
CASSFSTRSLHF,TGTGCCAGCAGCTTCTCGACGAGGTCCCTCCACTTT,TRBV28,-,TRBJ1-6,-
CASSVDGGSYNEQFF,TGTGCCAGCAGCGTGGACGGGGGATCCTACAATGAGCAGTTCTTC,TRBV9,few,TRBJ2-1,-
CASSLTSGYEQYF,TGTGCCAGCAGCCTGACTAGCGGATACGAGCAGTACTTC,TRBV7-2,once,TRBJ2-7,TRBD2
CASSSPIGRRNTEAFF,TGTGCCAGCAGCTCTCCAATCGGCAGGCGGAACACTGAAGCTTTCTTT,TRBV28,-,TRBJ1-1,-
CASSYWGRVGTEAFF,TGTGCCAGCAGTTACTGGGGGCGGGTAGGGACTGAAGCTTTCTTT,TRBV6-5,-,TRBJ1-1,-
CAWSVGGNQPQHF,TGTGCCTGGAGTGTAGGGGGCAATCAGCCCCAGCATTTT,TRBV30,-,TRBJ1-5,-
CASSSTLAGASSYEQYF,TGTGCCAGCAGCTCAACTTTAGCGGGGGCCAGCTCCTACGAGCAGTACTTC,TRBV9,once,TRBJ2-7,TRBD2
CASSQDDAGGTLYEQYF,TGCGCCAGCAGCCAAGATGACGCGGGGGGGACTCTCTACGAGCAGTACTTC,TRBV4-3,-,TRBJ2-7,TRBD2
CAWIGVYEQYF,TGTGCCTGGATCGGGGTCTACGAGCAGTACTTC,TRBV30,-,TRBJ2-7,-
CASSFLPLGLAGNEQYF,TGTGCCAGCAGTTTCCTCCCCCTGGGACTAGCGGGGAACGAGCAGTACTTC,TRBV27,-,TRBJ2-7,TRBD2
CARRVSGANVLTF,TGTGCCCGGCGGGTCTCTGGGGCCAACGTCCTGACTTTC,TRBV30,-,TRBJ2-6,-
CASSIDRGLGTEAFF,TGTGCCAGTAGTATCGACAGGGGGCTCGGCACTGAAGCTTTCTTT,TRBV19,-,TRBJ1-1,TRBD1
CAWRRGGRYGYTF,TGTGCCTGGAGGAGGGGGGGAAGATATGGCTACACCTTC,TRBV30,-,TRBJ1-2,-
CASSYQDRGRFVNTIYF,TGTGCCAGCAGTTACCAAGACAGGGGGCGATTTGTAAACACCATATATTTT,TRBV28,once,TRBJ1-3,TRBD1
CASSLAVAATNEKLFF,TGTGCCAGCAGCTTAGCGGTGGCAGCAACTAATGAAAAACTGTTTTTT,TRBV7-9,-,TRBJ1-4,-